This TCR beta chain was recorded in a study of patients and donors after allogeneic stem cell transplantation. The germline gives CDR1 SGHRS, CDR2 YFSETQ. This CDR3 spans 13 amino acids. V gave up 3 bases and J gave up 6 bases; unmatched junction bases: 5. TCRdb reprocessed the RT-PCR reads with MiXCR, giving one entry per CDR3 protein. The sample lists about a million distinct CDR3 sequences; roughly 17% were seen once. The rearrangement links TRBV5-1 to TRBJ2-7; 8 positions agree with TRBD1. The TCR was taken from a human donor who was either an allogeneic HSCT recipient or a stem cell or donor lymphocyte infusion donor (not recorded which). It is not recorded whose cells these are; they may come from a transplant donor. Sequencing used blood, either unsorted or a sorted T cell fraction (not recorded which). CDR3 in amino acids: CASSSGTGGEQYF. The CDR3 DNA follows: TGCGCCAGCAGCTCGGGGACAGGCGGCGAGCAGTACTTC.